These 11 T cell receptor beta chains came from one sample sequenced in a study of cytomegalovirus exposure and HLA in healthy donors. PCR amplification relied on 60 Vbeta primers (plus 13 Jbeta primers). Generated by immunoSEQ multiplex PCR, the TCRdb table keeps only in-frame clones and is missing some. This sample has 70,000 to 90,000 clones, with more than 55% found just once. Material: PBMCs. These receptors all come from a man in his fifties or sixties in good health and CMV-seropositive.

This chain connects TRBV6-5 to TRBJ1-2, with D possibly being TRBD1 (5 bases). V was clipped by 0 bases and J by 7 bases, with 15 bases between them. The germline CDR1 and CDR2 sequences are MNHEY and SVGAGI. This CDR3 comprises 15 residues. The chain's CDR3 is CASSYSDMLWGGYTF. Here the CDR3 DNA reads TGTGCCAGCAGTTACTCGGACATGCTCTGGGGTGGCTACACCTTC.

The V call is TRBV29-1, the J call TRBJ2-1; a possible D gene is TRBD1 (6 bases). The CDR3 has 13 amino acids. Germline CDR1 and CDR2: SQVTM and ANQGSEA. The V and J ends lost 6 bases and 3 bases respectively, with 12 bases between them. The CDR3 bases are TGCAGCGTACGGACAGAGGACTACAATGAGCAGTTCTTC. Translating it yields CSVRTEDYNEQFF.

In this sample, this clone turned up a few times. The gene calls are TRBV11-3 and TRBJ2-1; 12 nucleotides line up with TRBD2. Losses at the gene ends were 4 bases for V and 10 bases for J; bases not matched to a gene: 8. The CDR3 is made up of 15 amino acids. CDR1 SGHNT and CDR2 YENEEA come from the germline V gene. CDR3 bases: TGTGCCAGCAGCTCCGGGACTAGCGGGCTGAGAGAGCAGTTCTTC. As protein: CASSSGTSGLREQFF.

The V gene is TRBV7-9, the J gene TRBJ2-1; D not certain. This CDR3 region has 13 residues. Germline CDR1 is SEHNR and CDR2 is FQNEAQ (reference sequence). The V gene lost 0 bases and the J gene lost 9 bases, with 9 bases spanning the gap. As DNA, the CDR3 is TGTGCCAGCAGCTTAGCTAGTGTCGGTGAGCAGTTCTTC. This encodes CASSLASVGEQFF.

The J gene is TRBJ2-7, the V gene TRBV10-3; 7 bases line up with TRBD1. Losses at the gene ends were 7 bases for V and 4 bases for J; bases not matched to a gene: 7. Germline CDR1 and CDR2: ENHRY and SYGVKD. The CDR3 is 13 residues long. The CDR3 coding sequence is TGTGCCATCATCTGGACAGGACCGTACGAGCAGTACTTC. Encoded protein: CAIIWTGPYEQYF.

This sequence joins TRBV12-2 and TRBJ2-5; TRBD2 reflects the table's D call only, with no check against the DNA. TRBV12-2 is termed a pseudogene. The CDR3 contains 17 residues. The CDR3 region is CASRLERDYASQETQYF. CDR3 DNA: TGTGCAAGTCGCTTAGAGCGGGACTACGCGAGCCAAGAGACCCAGTACTTC.

This clone occurred once. The V and J genes are TRBV28 and TRBJ2-7; TRBD1 agrees at 7 bases. The CDR3 extends over 15 amino acids. In germline, CDR1 is MDHEN, CDR2 SYDVKM. V was clipped by 5 bases and J by 6 bases; unmatched bases: 13. The CDR3 nucleotides read TGTGCCAGCAGTCCAGGACAGGCGGGCTACGGCGAGCAGTACTTC. It specifies CASSPGQAGYGEQYF.

The chain combines TRBV6-4 with TRBJ2-3, with 13 bases fitting TRBD2. Germline values: CDR1 MRHNA, CDR2 SNTAGT. J was trimmed by 6 bases and V by 3 bases; bases with no gene match: 3. The CDR3 is made up of 15 amino acids. CDR3 bases: TGTGCCAGCAGTGAAGGGACTAGCGGGGCGGATACGCAGTATTTT. It codes for CASSEGTSGADTQYF.

This chain joins TRBV6-5 and TRBJ1-1, with 10 bases that match TRBD1. The CDR3 sequence is 13 residues long. Unmatched junction bases numbered 3, after V lost 7 bases and J lost 4 bases. Germline values: CDR1 MNHEY, CDR2 SVGAGI. The CDR3 here is CASKGQGGTEAFF. The CDR3 bases are TGTGCCAGCAAAGGACAGGGGGGCACTGAAGCTTTCTTT.

In its sample, this clone was seen a few times. V and J are TRBV15 and TRBJ2-2; 7 nucleotides line up with TRBD2. CDR3 size: 17 residues. Per germline, CDR1 LNHNV and CDR2 YYDKDF (reference sequence). J was trimmed by 6 bases and V by 3 bases; bases with no gene match: 13. CDR3 nucleotide sequence: TGTGCCACCAGCAGTGGCCAGGGCCCTGGGAGGGCCGGGGAGCTGTTTTTT. Protein: CATSSGQGPGRAGELFF.

This chain connects TRBV5-1 to TRBJ2-7; possible D gene TRBD1, 6 bases. The germline V gene has CDR1 SGHRS and CDR2 YFSETQ. The CDR3 length is 15 residues. Trimming left V 2 bases short and J 3 bases short, with 15 bases between. The CDR3 coding sequence is TGCGCCAGCAGCTTAGGGGGTGCTCACGACTACGAGCAGTACTTC. Its protein is CASSLGGAHDYEQYF.